A selection of T cell receptor beta chains follows, all from one sample in a study of OX40 agonist ivuxolimab in advanced cancers. The assay was immunoSEQ multiplex PCR, and TCRdb's table has in-frame clones only and misses some. The repertoire includes approximately 100,000 clones, roughly 90% of them detected once, and around 0.76% sits in the top ten. The sample here was CD4+ or CD8+ T cells sorted from blood, taken in a trial of the OX40 agonist ivuxolimab. The receptors stem from an adult with an advanced solid tumor such as melanoma, head and neck, liver or kidney cancer. The CDR3 runs from the conserved cysteine through the conserved F or W.

V	J	CDR3
TRBV5-8	TRBJ2-1	CASSIAGRRNEQFF
TRBV7-8	TRBJ2-5	CASSLVPGVSQETQYF
TRBV18	TRBJ2-1	CASSLAGAPNEQFF
TRBV6-5	TRBJ1-5	CASSSGGQPQHF
TRBV28	TRBJ1-1	CASSIQGPEAFF
TRBV21-1	TRBJ1-2	CASSKGGGGLYGYTF
TRBV5-1	TRBJ1-2	CASSLSGTAGASYGYTF
TRBV28	TRBJ1-5	CASSSYDRGHAQPQHF
TRBV4-2	TRBJ2-1	CASSQVRSGGYNEQFF
TRBV18	TRBJ2-7	CASSPPTGTGDYEQYF
TRBV6-5	TRBJ2-7	CASIRRLGGSYEQYF
TRBV14	TRBJ2-2	CASSQGRGENTGELFF
TRBV9	TRBJ1-4	CASSVGRVTNEKLFF
TRBV30	TRBJ2-3	CAWSVQGTGTDTQYF
TRBV4-3	TRBJ1-3	CASSRSGTDGNTIYF
TRBV30	TRBJ1-3	CAWSSSGNTIYF
TRBV7-6	TRBJ1-4	CASSLGQGREKLFF
TRBV5-5	TRBJ2-3	CASSLRVGPSTDTQYF
TRBV4-2	TRBJ2-7	CASSQEGAGKALGQYF
TRBV2	TRBJ1-5	CASSQTENQPQHF
TRBV30	TRBJ1-1	CAWTHDRGRTEAFF
TRBV7-2	TRBJ1-1	CASSWGQVNTEAFF
TRBV7-2	TRBJ2-3	CASSHFTNTQYF
TRBV16	TRBJ1-5	CASRTGTGGVQPQHF
TRBV18	TRBJ1-3	CASSPGQGLSGNTIYF
TRBV6-5	TRBJ2-7	CASNTVSSYEQYF
TRBV6-1	TRBJ2-3	CASITGLAGPDTQYF
TRBV4-3	TRBJ1-2	CASSQEYRGSNYGYTF
TRBV18	TRBJ2-5	CASSRGTGNQETQYF
TRBV27	TRBJ2-7	CASSSIARDSSYEQYF
TRBV28	TRBJ1-5	CASSSLDRKDQPQHF
TRBV4-2	TRBJ1-2	CASSHRDWGYTF
TRBV12-2	TRBJ1-1	CASRLALWPFGGRTEAFF
TRBV10-3	TRBJ2-2	CAISRTGEGGELFF
TRBV19	TRBJ2-1	CASSIASGGYNEQFF
TRBV10-3	TRBJ1-6	CAISERGTGNSPLHF
TRBV6-1	TRBJ1-1	CASSEATLRETEAFF
TRBV7-9	TRBJ1-6	CASTQTGLVNSPLHF
TRBV6-5	TRBJ1-5	CASSSQGGGQPQHF
TRBV2	TRBJ1-2	CASSERQGAGYGYTF
TRBV7-9	TRBJ2-6	CASSQAGTASGANVLTF
TRBV5-8	TRBJ2-7	CASSLQAPYEQYF
TRBV7-9	TRBJ1-1	CASSQQENTEAFF
TRBV6-4	TRBJ1-1	CASSRQEGSTEAFF
TRBV7-2	TRBJ1-6	CASSLPGQGSSPLHF
TRBV20-1	TRBJ1-1	CSALLNTEAFF
TRBV5-5	TRBJ1-1	CASSSQGGAEAFF
TRBV19	TRBJ1-3	CASGPPPPGRQTGNTIYF
TRBV7-3	TRBJ2-5	CASSLMTSGGRGTQYF
TRBV7-6	TRBJ2-7	CASSLEYHRGDEQYF
TRBV7-6	TRBJ2-7	CASRGEGGREQYF
TRBV7-9	TRBJ1-3	CASSLSDRGGNAGNTIYF
TRBV6-5	TRBJ2-3	CASSYSNPQASPQYF